This T cell receptor (beta chain) originates from a study of cytomegalovirus exposure and HLA in healthy donors. Points from the study as a whole: What a later analysis showed was that several of the most significant clusters appeared linked to common viral pathogens. Many donors carried some public TCRs, although rarity characterized most TCR sequences. An analysis was carried out at a later point. It showed that HLA-associated TCR beta chains were more clonally expanded than equally common non-associated chains.

The CDR3 consists of 13 residues. CDR1 is KGHSH, CDR2 LQKENI, per germline. J lost 8 bases, V lost 1 base, and 4 bases had no gene match. PCR involved 60 Vbeta and 13 Jbeta primers. The method was immunoSEQ multiplex PCR; TCRdb's version includes in-frame clones alone and lacks a portion of them. Found here are approximately 110,000 clones, about 78% of them singletons; the top ten hold about 7.9%. Comments on this clone: Its specificity is unknown.

This clonotype was obtained from a woman in her 40s in good health and CMV-seropositive. Sequenced input: PBMCs. V usage is TRBV18 and J usage is TRBJ1-2; 7 positions match TRBD1. The DNA of the CDR3 is TGTGCCAGCTCACCACGACAGGGAGAAGGCTACACCTTC. Translation: CASSPRQGEGYTF.